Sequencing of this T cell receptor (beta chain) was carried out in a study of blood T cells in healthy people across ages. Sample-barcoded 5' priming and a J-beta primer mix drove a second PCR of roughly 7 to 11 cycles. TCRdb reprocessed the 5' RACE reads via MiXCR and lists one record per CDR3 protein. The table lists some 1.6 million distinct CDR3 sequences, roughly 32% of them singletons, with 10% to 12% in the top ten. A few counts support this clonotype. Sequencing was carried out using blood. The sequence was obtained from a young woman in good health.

CDR3 residues: CASSARGQSGTQYF. DNA for the CDR3: TGTGCCAGCAGTGCCAGGGGGCAAAGTGGTACGCAGTATTTT. This rearrangement joins TRBV2 to TRBJ2-3, with TRBD1 matching over 8 bases. CDR3 length: 14 amino acids. Germline V gene sequence: CDR1 SNHLY, CDR2 FYNNEI. V lost 4 bases to trimming and J lost 8 bases; unmatched junction nucleotides: 8.